This T cell receptor (beta chain) was identified in a study of blood T cell repertoires in COVID-19. This clone was observed a single time. Cohort 3 donors were reported recovered after two negative PCRs, clearance, or symptom resolution. The ends were cut back, 4 bases at V and 2 bases at J, with 16 bases in the middle. CDR1 is SGHKS and CDR2 is YYEKEE in the germline V gene (reference sequence). The CDR3 runs 16 residues. Produced via immunoSEQ multiplex PCR; TCRdb's table is partial and in-frame only. Of approximately 250,000 clones listed, roughly 79% are singletons. Sequenced: PBMCs or T cells enriched from blood (not recorded which). The gene calls are TRBV5-5 and TRBJ1-5; D unclear. The sequence was collected from a man aged 40-49 years who had recovered from COVID-19. CDR3 residues: CASSKRIGEGNQPQHF. Here the CDR3 DNA reads TGTGCCAGCAGCAAGAGGATCGGGGAGGGCAATCAGCCCCAGCATTTT.